This TCR beta chain was recovered during a study of long-term antiretroviral therapy in people with HIV. Study results and limitations: Repertoires from HIV showed CDR3 length ranges narrower than those of controls.

No fewer than two post-ART and no fewer than one pre-ART PBMC samples existed for each donor. Only United States sites treated participants with HIV. Researchers report immunoSEQ v3.0 was run at survey level. Profiled with immunoSEQ multiplex PCR; TCRdb holds only in-frame clones, not every one. Here the sample spans 20,000 to 30,000 clones, 80% to 90% being singletons. Worth noting for this clone: As yet, its antigen is unknown.

Here the sequenced sample was unsorted PBMCs, taken 3 years after starting antiretroviral therapy. This TCR was recovered from a man aged 45-60 years with HIV.

CDR3 sequence reads: CASSPGGNTIYF. DNA of the CDR3: TGTGCCAGCAGCCCCGGAGGAAACACCATATATTTT. This sequence joins TRBV9 and TRBJ1-3; D is unclear. The CDR3 has 12 residues. Germline V gene data show CDR1 as SGDLS and CDR2 as YYNGEE. The V and J ends lost 4 bases and 4 bases respectively, with 6 bases between them.